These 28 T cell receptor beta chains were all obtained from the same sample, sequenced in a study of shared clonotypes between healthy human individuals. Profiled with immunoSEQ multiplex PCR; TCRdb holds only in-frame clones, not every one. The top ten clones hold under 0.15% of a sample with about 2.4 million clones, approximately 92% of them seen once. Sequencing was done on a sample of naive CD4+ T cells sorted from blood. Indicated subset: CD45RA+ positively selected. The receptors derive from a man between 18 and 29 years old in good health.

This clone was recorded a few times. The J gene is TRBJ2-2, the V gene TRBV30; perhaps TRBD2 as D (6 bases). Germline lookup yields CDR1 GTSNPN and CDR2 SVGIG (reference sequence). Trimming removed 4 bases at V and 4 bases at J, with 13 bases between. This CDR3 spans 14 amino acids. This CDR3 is CAWNPGELTGELFF. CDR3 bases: TGTGCCTGGAATCCGGGAGAACTCACCGGGGAGCTGTTTTTT.

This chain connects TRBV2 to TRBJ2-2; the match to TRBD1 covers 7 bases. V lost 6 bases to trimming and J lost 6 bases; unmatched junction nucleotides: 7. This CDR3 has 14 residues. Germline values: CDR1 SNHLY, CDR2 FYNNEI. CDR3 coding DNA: TGTGCCAGCAGGAAGGGGGCCCCGGCCGGGGAGCTGTTTTTT. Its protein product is CASRKGAPAGELFF. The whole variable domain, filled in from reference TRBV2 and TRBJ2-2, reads EPEVTQTPSHQVTQMGQEVILRCVPISNHLYFYWYRQILGQKVEFLVSFYNNEISEKSEIFDDQFSVERPDGSNFTLKIRSTKLEDSAMYFCASRKGAPAGELFFGEGSRLTVL.

CDR3 sequence (DNA): TGTGCCAGCCGGCCGGGACCGAACACCGGGGAGCTGTTTTTT. Protein: CASRPGPNTGELFF. This chain links TRBV6-1 with TRBJ2-2; D assignment may be TRBD1 or TRBD2 (5 bases each). Trimming removed 8 bases at V and 0 bases at J, with 10 bases between. CDR1 is MNHNS, CDR2 SASEGT, per germline. The CDR3 is 14 residues long.

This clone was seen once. Here the CDR3 reads CASKGFTEAFF. DNA of the CDR3: TGTGCCAGTAAGGGTTTCACTGAAGCTTTCTTT. This chain uses TRBV19 with TRBJ1-1; D is unresolved. This CDR3 comprises 11 residues. Trimming shortened V by 7 bases and J by 4 bases, and 7 bases separated the two germline ends. Germline CDR1 is LNHDA and CDR2 is SQIVND (reference sequence).

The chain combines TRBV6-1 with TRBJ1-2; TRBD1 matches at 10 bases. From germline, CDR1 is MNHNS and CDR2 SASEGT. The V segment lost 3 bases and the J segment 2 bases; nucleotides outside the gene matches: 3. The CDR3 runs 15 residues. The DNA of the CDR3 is TGTGCCAGCAGTGATTGGGGACAGGGGAACTATGGCTACACCTTC. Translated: CASSDWGQGNYGYTF.

The chain's CDR3 is CASSLAGFMENIQYF. CDR3 DNA: TGCGCCAGCAGCTTAGCTGGGTTTATGGAAAACATTCAGTACTTC. V and J are TRBV5-1 and TRBJ2-4; no clear D. This CDR3 region has 15 residues. V lost 2 bases to trimming and J lost 5 bases, with 14 bases between them. CDR1 and CDR2 from the germline V gene are SGHRS and YFSETQ.

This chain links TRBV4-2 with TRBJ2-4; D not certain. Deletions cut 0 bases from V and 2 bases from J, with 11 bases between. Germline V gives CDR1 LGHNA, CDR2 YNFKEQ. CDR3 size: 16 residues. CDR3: CASSQDPMGPKNIQYF. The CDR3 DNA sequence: TGTGCCAGCAGCCAAGATCCGATGGGCCCCAAAAACATTCAGTACTTC.

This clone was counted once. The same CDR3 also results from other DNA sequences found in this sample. As DNA, the CDR3 is TGCGCCAGCTCACTAGCGGGGGGTACAGATACGCAGTATTTT. It specifies CASSLAGGTDTQYF. This chain links TRBV5-1 with TRBJ2-3; TRBD2 aligns across 12 bases. Losses at the gene ends were 7 bases for V and 3 bases for J; bases not matched to a gene: 3. Germline lookup yields CDR1 SGHRS and CDR2 YFSETQ. The CDR3 runs to 14 residues.

CDR3 nucleotides: TGTGCCAGCAGCGGGGGCGGGTTCCAAGAGACCCAGTACTTC. Translation gives CASSGGGFQETQYF. The genes are TRBV5-6 and TRBJ2-5; tentative D call: TRBD1 (6 bases). CDR1 and CDR2 from the germline V gene are SGHDT and YYEEEE. The V gene lost 4 bases and the J gene lost 1 base, with 11 bases spanning the gap. CDR3 size: 14 residues.

CDR3 residues: CASSPTGGRAEAFF. The CDR3 DNA reads as TGTGCCAGCAGTCCTACAGGGGGAAGGGCTGAAGCTTTCTTT. The chain employs TRBV28 and TRBJ1-1; 8 nucleotides match TRBD1. With V trimmed by 5 bases and J by 6 bases, 8 bases remained unmatched. Germline-derived CDR1 and CDR2 are MDHEN and SYDVKM. The CDR3 covers 14 residues.

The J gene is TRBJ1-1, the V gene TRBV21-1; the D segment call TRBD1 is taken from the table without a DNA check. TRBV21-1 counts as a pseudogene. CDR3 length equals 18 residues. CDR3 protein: CASSKNGPRGRGYTEAFF. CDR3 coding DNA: TGTGCCAGCAGCAAAAACGGGCCCAGGGGGCGGGGGTACACTGAAGCTTTCTTT.

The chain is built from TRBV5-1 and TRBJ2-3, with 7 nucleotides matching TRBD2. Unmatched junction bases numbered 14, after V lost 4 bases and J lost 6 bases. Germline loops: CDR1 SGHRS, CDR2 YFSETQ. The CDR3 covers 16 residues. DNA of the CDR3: TGCGCCAGCAGCCTTAACGGGGGGTCGATGTTGGATACGCAGTATTTT. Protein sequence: CASSLNGGSMLDTQYF. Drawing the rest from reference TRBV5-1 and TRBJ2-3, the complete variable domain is KAGVTQTPRYLIKTRGQQVTLSCSPISGHRSVSWYQQTPGQGLQFLFEYFSETQRNKGNFPGRFSGRQFSNSRSEMNVSTLELGDSALYLCASSLNGGSMLDTQYFGPGTRLTVL.

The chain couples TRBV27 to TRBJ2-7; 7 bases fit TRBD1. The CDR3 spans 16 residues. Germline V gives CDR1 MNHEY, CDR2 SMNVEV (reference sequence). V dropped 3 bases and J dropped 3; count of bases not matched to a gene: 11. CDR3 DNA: TGTGCCAGCAGTTTGAGGGGGCAAACCGGCGTCTACGAGCAGTACTTC. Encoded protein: CASSLRGQTGVYEQYF.

The CDR3 sequence: CASSLSHISTDTQYF. In DNA form, the CDR3 reads TGTGCCAGCAGCTTATCTCACATCTCCACAGATACGCAGTATTTT. V usage is TRBV7-2 and J usage is TRBJ2-3; unclear D gene. Germline CDR1 and CDR2: SGHTA and FQGNSA. There are 15 residues in the CDR3. Trimming pared 2 bases from V and 2 bases from J, leaving 11 bases between.

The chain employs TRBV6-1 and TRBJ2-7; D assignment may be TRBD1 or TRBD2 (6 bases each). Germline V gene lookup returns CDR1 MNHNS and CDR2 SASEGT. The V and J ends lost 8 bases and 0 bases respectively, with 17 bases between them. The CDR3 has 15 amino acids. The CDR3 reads CASSQGGSYSYEQYF. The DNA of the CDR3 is TGTGCCAGCTCACAAGGGGGGTCCTACTCCTACGAGCAGTACTTC.

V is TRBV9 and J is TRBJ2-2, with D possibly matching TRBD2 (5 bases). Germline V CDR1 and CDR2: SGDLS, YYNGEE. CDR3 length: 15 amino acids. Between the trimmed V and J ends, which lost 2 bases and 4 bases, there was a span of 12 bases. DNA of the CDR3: TGTGCCAGCAGCGTTGCGGGCGATCTCACCGGGGAGCTGTTTTTT. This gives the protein CASSVAGDLTGELFF.

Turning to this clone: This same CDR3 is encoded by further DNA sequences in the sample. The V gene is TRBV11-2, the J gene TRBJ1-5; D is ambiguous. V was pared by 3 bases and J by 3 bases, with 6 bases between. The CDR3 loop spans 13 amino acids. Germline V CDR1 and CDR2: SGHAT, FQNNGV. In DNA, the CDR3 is TGTGCCAGCAGCTTGGCAGACAATCAGCCCCAGCATTTT. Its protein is CASSLADNQPQHF.

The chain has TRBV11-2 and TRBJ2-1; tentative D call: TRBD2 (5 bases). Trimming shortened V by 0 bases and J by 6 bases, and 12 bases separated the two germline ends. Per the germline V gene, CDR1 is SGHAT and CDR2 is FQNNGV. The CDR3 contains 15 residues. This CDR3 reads CASSLDRVRGNEQFF. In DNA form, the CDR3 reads TGTGCCAGCAGCTTAGACCGGGTTCGGGGCAATGAGCAGTTCTTC.

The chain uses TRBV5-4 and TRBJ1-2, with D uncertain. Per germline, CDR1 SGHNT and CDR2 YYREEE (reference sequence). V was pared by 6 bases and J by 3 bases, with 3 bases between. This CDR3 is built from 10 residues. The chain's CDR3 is CASIYYGYTF. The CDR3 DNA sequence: TGTGCCAGCATCTACTATGGCTACACCTTC.

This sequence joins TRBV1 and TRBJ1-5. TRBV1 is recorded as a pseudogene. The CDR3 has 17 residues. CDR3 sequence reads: CTSSQASPGRCNQPQHF. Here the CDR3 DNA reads TGCACCAGCAGCCAAGCCTCCCCCGGGCGGTGCAATCAGCCCCAGCATTTT.

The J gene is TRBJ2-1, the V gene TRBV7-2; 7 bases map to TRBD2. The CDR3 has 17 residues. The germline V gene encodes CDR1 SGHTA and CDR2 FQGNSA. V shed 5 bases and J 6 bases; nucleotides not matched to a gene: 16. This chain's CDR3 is CASSRFASGLISNEQFF. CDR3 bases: TGTGCCAGCAGCCGATTTGCTAGCGGCCTAATAAGCAATGAGCAGTTCTTC.

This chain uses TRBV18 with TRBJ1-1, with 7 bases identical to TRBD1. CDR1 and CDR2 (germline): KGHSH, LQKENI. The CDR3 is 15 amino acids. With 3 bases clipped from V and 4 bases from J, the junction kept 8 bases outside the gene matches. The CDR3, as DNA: TGTGCCAGCTCACCTCGCGAGGGGGCTGTCACTGAAGCTTTCTTT. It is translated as CASSPREGAVTEAFF. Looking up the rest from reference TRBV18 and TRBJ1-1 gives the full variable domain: NAGVMQNPRHLVRRRGQEARLRCSPMKGHSHVYWYRQLPEEGLKFMVYLQKENIIDESGMPKERFSAEFPKEGPSILRIQQVVRGDSAAYFCASSPREGAVTEAFFGQGTRLTVV.

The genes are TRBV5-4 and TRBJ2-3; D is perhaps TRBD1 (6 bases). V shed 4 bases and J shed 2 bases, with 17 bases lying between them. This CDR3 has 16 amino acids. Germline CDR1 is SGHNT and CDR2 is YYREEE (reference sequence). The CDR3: CASSEFDRKSTDTQYF. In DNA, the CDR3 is TGTGCCAGCAGCGAATTCGACAGGAAGTCCACAGATACGCAGTATTTT.

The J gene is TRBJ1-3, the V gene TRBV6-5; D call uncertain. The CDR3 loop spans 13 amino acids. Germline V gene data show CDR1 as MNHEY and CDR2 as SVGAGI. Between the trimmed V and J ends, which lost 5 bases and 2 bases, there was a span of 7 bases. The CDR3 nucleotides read TGTGCCAGCAGTGGGGTGGCTGGAAACACCATATATTTT. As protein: CASSGVAGNTIYF.

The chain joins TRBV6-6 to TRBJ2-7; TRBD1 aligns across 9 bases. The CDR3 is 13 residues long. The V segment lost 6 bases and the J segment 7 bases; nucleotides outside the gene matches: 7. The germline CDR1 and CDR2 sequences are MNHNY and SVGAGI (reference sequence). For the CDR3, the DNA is TGTGCCAGCAGCGACAGGGGGACTTGGGAGCAGTACTTC. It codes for CASSDRGTWEQYF.

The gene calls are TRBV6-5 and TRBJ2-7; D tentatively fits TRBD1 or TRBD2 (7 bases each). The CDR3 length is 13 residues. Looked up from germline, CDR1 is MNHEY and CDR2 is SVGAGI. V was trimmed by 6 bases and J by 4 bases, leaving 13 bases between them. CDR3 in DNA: TGTGCCAGCAGCCAAGCGGGACAGTACGAGCAGTACTTC. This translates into CASSQAGQYEQYF.

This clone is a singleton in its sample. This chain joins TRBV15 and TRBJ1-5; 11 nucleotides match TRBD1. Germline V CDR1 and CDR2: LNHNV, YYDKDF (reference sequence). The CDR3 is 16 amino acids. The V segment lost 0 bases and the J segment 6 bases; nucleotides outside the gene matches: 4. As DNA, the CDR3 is TGTGCCACCAGCAGAGACCGGGACAGGGGGACTCAGCCCCAGCATTTT. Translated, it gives CATSRDRDRGTQPQHF.

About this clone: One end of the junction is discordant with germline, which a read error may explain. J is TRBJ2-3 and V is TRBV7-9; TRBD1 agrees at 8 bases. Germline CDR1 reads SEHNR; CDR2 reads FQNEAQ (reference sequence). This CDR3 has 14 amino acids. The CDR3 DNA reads TGTGCCAGCACCAAGTCAGGGGGCACCGATACGCAGTATTTT. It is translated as CASTKSGGTDTQYF.